The clone carrying this T cell receptor (beta chain) was seen more than once but under ten times. Germline V CDR1 and CDR2: SGHRS, YFSETQ. V lost 0 bases to trimming and J lost 5 bases; unmatched junction nucleotides: 8. The CDR3 consists of 15 residues. The entry originates in a study of blood T cell repertoires in COVID-19. Study-wide background: Researchers got acute and convalescent COVID-19 samples from the United States, Italy and Spain. Sources were T cells, B-cell-depleted T cells, or PBMCs; the material itself was cDNA or gDNA.

The authors' processing: Using reference gene primer amplification, nucleated cell counts were estimated. Produced via immunoSEQ multiplex PCR; TCRdb's table is partial and in-frame only. V and J calls and clone size are given by that table; D and trimming were obtained from the DNA. Of 40,000 or so clones in the sample, roughly 70% are singletons; the top ten hold roughly two thirds. Sequencing used peripheral blood. This receptor was taken from an older man with acute or convalescent COVID-19. The rearrangement uses TRBV5-1 and TRBJ2-7; 7 positions agree with TRBD2. Written as DNA, the CDR3 is TGCGCCAGCAGCTTGGGACAAGGGAGGGGCCACGAGCAGTACTTC. The encoded protein is CASSLGQGRGHEQYF. The full variable domain, completed using reference TRBV5-1 and TRBJ2-7, is KAGVTQTPRYLIKTRGQQVTLSCSPISGHRSVSWYQQTPGQGLQFLFEYFSETQRNKGNFPGRFSGRQFSNSRSEMNVSTLELGDSALYLCASSLGQGRGHEQYFGPGTRLTVT.